This T cell receptor beta chain was retrieved from a study of early T cells in non-severe SARS-CoV-2 infection. V lost 1 base to trimming and J lost 7 bases, with 18 bases between them. This CDR3 is built from 16 residues. Germline CDR1 and CDR2: SGHTA and FQGTGA. TCRdb analysed the 5' RACE reads with MiXCR anew, one entry per CDR3 protein. The repertoire holds approximately 30,000 distinct CDR3 sequences, with 3% to 5% as singletons. This clonotype showed up many times. The sample was whole blood. The receptor was isolated from an adult who was a healthcare worker with PCR-confirmed SARS-CoV-2 infection or an uninfected control (not recorded which). This sequence joins TRBV7-3 and TRBJ2-3, with TRBD2 as a possible D gene (6 bases). The CDR3 region is CASSLSGTGEQNTQYF. The CDR3 DNA is TGTGCCAGCAGCTTAAGTGGAACGGGGGAACAAAATACGCAGTATTTT. Full variable domain (outside the CDR3, taken from reference TRBV7-3 and TRBJ2-3): GAGVSQTPSNKVTEKGKYVELRCDPISGHTALYWYRQSLGQGPEFLIYFQGTGAADDSGLPNDRFFAVRPEGSVSTLKIQRTERGDSAVYLCASSLSGTGEQNTQYFGPGTRLTVL.